What follows describes a single T cell receptor (beta chain). The antigen remains undetermined. This CDR3 is built from 14 residues. CDR1 and CDR2 (germline): MNHEY, SVGEGT. This sample is drawn from a study of CXCR3-negative and CXCR3-positive naive CD8 T cells. The wider study: Each library gave roughly 1.4 +/- 0.3 million of around 140 million TRB reads. Study-wide results and caveats: Naive cells with CXCR3 showed TRB CDR3s that were more hydrophobic than those in CXCR3-negative naive cells.

UMI-tagged TRB cDNA libraries were built via 5' RACE. TCRdb re-called the 5' RACE reads; one entry per CDR3 protein, DNA not given. The sample has about 50,000 distinct CDR3 sequences, and its top ten clones hold 0.56%. CD45RO-CCR7+CD27+CD95- was the phenotype of naive CD8+ T cells. This sequence originates from a human donor in good health. Some clones in this sample may be carry-over from other donors' samples. The sample consisted of naive CXCR3+ CD8+ T cells from blood. Noted subset: CD45RO-CCR7+CD27+CD95- naive CD8+ T cells expressing CXCR3 (TNR3+). This chain links TRBV6-2 or TRBV6-3 with TRBJ2-5. This chain's CDR3 is CASSYAGIQETQYF.